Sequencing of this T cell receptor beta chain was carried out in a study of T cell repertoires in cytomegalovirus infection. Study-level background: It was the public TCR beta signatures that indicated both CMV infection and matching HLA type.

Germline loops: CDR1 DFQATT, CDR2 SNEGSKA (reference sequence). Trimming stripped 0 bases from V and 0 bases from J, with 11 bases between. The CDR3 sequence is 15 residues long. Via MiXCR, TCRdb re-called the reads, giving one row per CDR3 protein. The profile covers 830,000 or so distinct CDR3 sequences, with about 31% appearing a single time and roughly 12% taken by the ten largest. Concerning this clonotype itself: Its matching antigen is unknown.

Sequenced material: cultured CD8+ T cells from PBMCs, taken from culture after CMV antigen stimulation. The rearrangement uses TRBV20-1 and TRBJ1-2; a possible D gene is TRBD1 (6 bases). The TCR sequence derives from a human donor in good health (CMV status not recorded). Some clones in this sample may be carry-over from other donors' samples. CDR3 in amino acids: CSARDLGAPNYGYTF. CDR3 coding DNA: TGCAGTGCTAGAGATCTGGGGGCCCCTAACTATGGCTACACCTTC.